A selection of T cell receptor beta chains follows, all from one sample in a study of CD8+ T cells in alopecia areata. The method was immunoSEQ multiplex PCR; TCRdb's version includes in-frame clones alone and lacks a portion of them. The table includes about 250,000 clones, roughly two thirds detected once. The source material was CD4+ T cells sorted from blood, sampled at week 0. The receptors derive from a human donor with alopecia areata. Each CDR3 is given with its conserved first and last residue. Fields, in order: V gene, D gene, J gene, clone size, CDR3 DNA, CDR3 protein. The D gene is left open where the match is weak. Rows may omit the clone size; those that give it use once, few, many or a size class.

TRBV10-3,.,TRBJ1-5,.,TGTGCCATCGGGGGTGTTTATAGCAATCAGCCCCAGCATTTT,CAIGGVYSNQPQHF
TRBV27,TRBD1,TRBJ1-2,.,TGTGCCAGCCGACAGGGAGGGCATGGCTACACCTTC,CASRQGGHGYTF
TRBV2,.,TRBJ2-3,.,TGTGCCAGCCGGCGGGCTAGATCCGCAGATACGCAGTATTTT,CASRRARSADTQYF
TRBV9,.,TRBJ1-6,.,TGTGCCAGCAGCGTAGGCAGGGTTAATTCACCCCTCCACTTT,CASSVGRVNSPLHF
TRBV5-8,.,TRBJ2-3,.,TGTGCCAGCAGCTTGGACACTAGCCCGAACACAGATACGCAGTATTTT,CASSLDTSPNTDTQYF
TRBV7-9,.,TRBJ1-5,.,TGTGCCAGCAGCTTAGGGACCCTTGGCAATCAGCCCCAGCATTTT,CASSLGTLGNQPQHF
TRBV30,TRBD1,TRBJ1-2,.,TGTGCCTGGAGCATCAGGGGGCGCGATGGCTACACCTTC,CAWSIRGRDGYTF
TRBV7-3,.,TRBJ1-1,.,TGTGCCAGCAGCTTAAACGCAGGGTACACTGAAGCTTTCTTT,CASSLNAGYTEAFF
TRBV4-3,.,TRBJ2-7,.,TGCGCCAGCAGCCAAGATTGGAGGGGAACCTACTACGAGCAGTACTTC,CASSQDWRGTYYEQYF
TRBV5-4,.,TRBJ1-1,.,TGTGCCAGCAGCTTGGCCGAGGGAGCCATGAACACTGAAGCTTTCTTT,CASSLAEGAMNTEAFF
TRBV30,.,TRBJ1-1,.,TGTGCCTGGAGTGAGTGGAACCCGGCCCGGGTTGAAGCTTTCTTT,CAWSEWNPARVEAFF
TRBV5-1,.,TRBJ2-1,.,TGCGCCAGCAGCTTGGCTTGGCGGAGAAATCACAATGAGCAGTTCTTC,CASSLAWRRNHNEQFF
TRBV29-1,.,TRBJ2-1,once,TGCAGCGTCGGGCAGCAGTACAATGAGCAGTTCTTC,CSVGQQYNEQFF
TRBV9,.,TRBJ2-7,.,TGTGCCAGCAGCGTAGGGGACTCGAGCTACGAGCAGTACTTC,CASSVGDSSYEQYF
TRBV29-1,.,TRBJ2-7,few,TGCAGCGTTGACCATGGAAGGGGGGGCGAGCAGTACTTC,CSVDHGRGGEQYF
TRBV30,.,TRBJ1-5,.,TGTGCCTGGAGTGAAGGCAATCAGCCCCAGCATTTT,CAWSEGNQPQHF
TRBV18,.,TRBJ2-7,.,TGTGCCAGCTCGCCAAGCTCCTACGAGCAGTACTTC,CASSPSSYEQYF
TRBV7-9,TRBD1,TRBJ2-1,.,TGTGCCAGCAGCTTCCACCGGGACAGGGGCAATGAGCAGTTCTTC,CASSFHRDRGNEQFF
TRBV27,.,TRBJ2-6,.,TGTGCCAGCACCCCGCGGGTCGGCAGGCCATCTGGGGCCAACGTCCTGACTTTC,CASTPRVGRPSGANVLTF